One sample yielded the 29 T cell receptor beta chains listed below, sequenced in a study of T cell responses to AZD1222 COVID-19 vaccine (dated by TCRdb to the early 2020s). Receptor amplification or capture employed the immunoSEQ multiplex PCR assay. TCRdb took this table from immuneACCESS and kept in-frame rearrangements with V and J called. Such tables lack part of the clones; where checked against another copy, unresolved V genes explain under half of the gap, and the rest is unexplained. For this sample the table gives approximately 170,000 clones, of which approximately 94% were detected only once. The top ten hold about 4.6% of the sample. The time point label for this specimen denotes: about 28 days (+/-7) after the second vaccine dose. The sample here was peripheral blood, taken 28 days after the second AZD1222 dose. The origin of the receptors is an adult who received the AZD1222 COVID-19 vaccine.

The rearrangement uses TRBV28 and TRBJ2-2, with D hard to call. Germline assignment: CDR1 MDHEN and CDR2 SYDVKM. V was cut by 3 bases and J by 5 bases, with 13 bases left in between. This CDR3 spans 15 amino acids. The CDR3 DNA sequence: TGTGCCAGCAGTTTCAATCTTGGATCGACCGGGGAGCTGTTTTTT. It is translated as CASSFNLGSTGELFF.

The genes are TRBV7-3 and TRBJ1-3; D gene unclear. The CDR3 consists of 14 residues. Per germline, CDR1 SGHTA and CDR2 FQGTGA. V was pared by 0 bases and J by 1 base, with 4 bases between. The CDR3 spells CASSLTGSGNTIYF. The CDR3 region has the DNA TGTGCCAGCAGCTTAACAGGGTCTGGAAACACCATATATTTT.

The CDR3: CASKGGSDYGYTF. The CDR3 coding sequence is TGTGCCAGTAAAGGGGGCTCGGACTATGGCTACACCTTC. The V call is TRBV3-1 (or the pseudogene TRBV3-2), the J call TRBJ1-2, with 7 bases aligning to TRBD1. With 9 bases clipped from V and 3 bases from J, the junction kept 7 bases outside the gene matches. Per germline, CDR1 LGHDT and CDR2 YNNKEL (reference sequence). The CDR3 extends over 13 amino acids.

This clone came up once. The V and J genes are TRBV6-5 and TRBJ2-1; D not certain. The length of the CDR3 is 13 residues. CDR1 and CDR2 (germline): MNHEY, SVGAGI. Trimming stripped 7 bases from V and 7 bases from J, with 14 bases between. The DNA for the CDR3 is TGTGCCAGCAAAGGTCCTTCCCGGAATGAGCAGTTCTTC. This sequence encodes CASKGPSRNEQFF.

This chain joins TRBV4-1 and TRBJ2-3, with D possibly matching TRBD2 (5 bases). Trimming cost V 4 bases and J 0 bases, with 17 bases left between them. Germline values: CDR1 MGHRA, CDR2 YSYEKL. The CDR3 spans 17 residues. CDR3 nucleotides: TGCGCCAGCAGCCCGATTCCCTTAGCGAGTAGCACAGATACGCAGTATTTT. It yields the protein CASSPIPLASSTDTQYF.

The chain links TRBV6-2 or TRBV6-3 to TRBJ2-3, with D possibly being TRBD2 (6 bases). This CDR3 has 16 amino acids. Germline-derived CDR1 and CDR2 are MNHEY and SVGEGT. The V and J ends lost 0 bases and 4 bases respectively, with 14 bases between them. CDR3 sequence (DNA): TGTGCCAGCAGTTACTCGAACCTAGGCGGGGCAGATACGCAGTATTTT. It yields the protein CASSYSNLGGADTQYF.

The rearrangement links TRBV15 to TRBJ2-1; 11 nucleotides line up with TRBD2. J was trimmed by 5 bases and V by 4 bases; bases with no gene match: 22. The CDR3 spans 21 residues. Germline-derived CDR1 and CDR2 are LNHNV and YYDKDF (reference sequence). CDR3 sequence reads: CATSKPPGLAAKRFYHNEQFF. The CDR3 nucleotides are TGTGCCACCAGCAAACCCCCGGGACTAGCGGCCAAAAGGTTTTATCACAATGAGCAGTTCTTC.

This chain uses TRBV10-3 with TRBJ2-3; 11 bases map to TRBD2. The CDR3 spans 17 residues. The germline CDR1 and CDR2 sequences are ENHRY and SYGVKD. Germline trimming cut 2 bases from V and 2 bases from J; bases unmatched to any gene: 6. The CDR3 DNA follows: TGTGCCATCAGTGAGGGGACTAGCGGTCCCTCCACAGATACGCAGTATTTT. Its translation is CAISEGTSGPSTDTQYF.

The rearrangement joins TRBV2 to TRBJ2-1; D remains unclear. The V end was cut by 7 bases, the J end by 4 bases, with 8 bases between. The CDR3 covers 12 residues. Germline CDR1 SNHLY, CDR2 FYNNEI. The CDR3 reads CASKGMYNEQFF. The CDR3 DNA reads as TGTGCCAGCAAAGGGATGTACAATGAGCAGTTCTTC.

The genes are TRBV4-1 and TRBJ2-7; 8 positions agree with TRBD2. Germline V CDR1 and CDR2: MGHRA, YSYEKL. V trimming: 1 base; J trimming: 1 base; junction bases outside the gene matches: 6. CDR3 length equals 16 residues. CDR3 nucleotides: TGCGCCAGCAGCCAAGCAGCGACTAGCGTGTCCTACGAGCAGTACTTC. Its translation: CASSQAATSVSYEQYF.

CDR3 protein: CASSSRERSYGYTF. CDR3 DNA sequence: TGTGCCAGCAGCAGCCGGGAAAGGAGCTATGGCTACACCTTC. V usage is TRBV5-8 and J usage is TRBJ1-2; D gene unclear. The V gene lost 4 bases and the J gene lost 4 bases, with 14 bases spanning the gap. The V gene's germline CDR1 is SGHTS and CDR2 YDEGEE. This CDR3 spans 14 amino acids.

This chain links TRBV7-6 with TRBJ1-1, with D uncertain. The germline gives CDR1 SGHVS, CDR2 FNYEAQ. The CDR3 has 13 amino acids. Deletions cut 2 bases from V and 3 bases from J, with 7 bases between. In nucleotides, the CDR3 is TGTGCCAGCAGCTTACAACAGCACACTGAAGCTTTCTTT. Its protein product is CASSLQQHTEAFF.

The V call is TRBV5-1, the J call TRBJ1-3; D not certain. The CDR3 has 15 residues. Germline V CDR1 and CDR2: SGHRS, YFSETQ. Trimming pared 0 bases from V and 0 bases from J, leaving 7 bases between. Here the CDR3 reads CASSLDKNSGNTIYF. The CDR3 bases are TGCGCCAGCAGCTTGGACAAAAACTCTGGAAACACCATATATTTT.

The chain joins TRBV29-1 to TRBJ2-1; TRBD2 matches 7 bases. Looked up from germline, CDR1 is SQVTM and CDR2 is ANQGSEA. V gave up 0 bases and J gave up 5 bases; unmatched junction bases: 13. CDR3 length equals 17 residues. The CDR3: CSVEDYSSGPPHNEQFF. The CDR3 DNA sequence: TGCAGCGTTGAAGACTATAGTAGCGGGCCTCCTCACAATGAGCAGTTCTTC.

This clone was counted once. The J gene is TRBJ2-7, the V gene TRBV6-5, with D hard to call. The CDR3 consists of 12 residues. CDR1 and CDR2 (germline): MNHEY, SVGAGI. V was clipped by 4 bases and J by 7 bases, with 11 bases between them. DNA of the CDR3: TGTGCCAGCAGTTCCGCAGCCGGGGAGCAGTACTTC. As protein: CASSSAAGEQYF.

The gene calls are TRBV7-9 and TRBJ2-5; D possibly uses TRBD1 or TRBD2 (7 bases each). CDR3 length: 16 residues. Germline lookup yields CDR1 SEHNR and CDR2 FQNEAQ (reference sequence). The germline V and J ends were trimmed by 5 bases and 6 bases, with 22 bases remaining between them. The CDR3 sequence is CASSRTDREGIQTQYF. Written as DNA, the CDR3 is TGTGCCAGCAGCCGAACCGACAGGGAGGGCATCCAGACCCAGTACTTC.

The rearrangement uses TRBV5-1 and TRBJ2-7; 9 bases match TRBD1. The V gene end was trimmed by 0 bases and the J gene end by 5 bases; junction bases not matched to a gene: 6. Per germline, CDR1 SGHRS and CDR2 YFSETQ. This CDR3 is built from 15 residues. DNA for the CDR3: TGCGCCAGCAGCTTGGCCGGGACAGGGAAGAACGAGCAGTACTTC. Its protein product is CASSLAGTGKNEQYF.

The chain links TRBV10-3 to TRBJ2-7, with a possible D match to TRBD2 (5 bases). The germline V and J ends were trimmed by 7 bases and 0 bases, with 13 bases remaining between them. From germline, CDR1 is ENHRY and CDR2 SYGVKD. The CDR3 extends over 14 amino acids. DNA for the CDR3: TGTGCCATCAAAGGACTCGCGAGCTCCTACGAGCAGTACTTC. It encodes CAIKGLASSYEQYF.

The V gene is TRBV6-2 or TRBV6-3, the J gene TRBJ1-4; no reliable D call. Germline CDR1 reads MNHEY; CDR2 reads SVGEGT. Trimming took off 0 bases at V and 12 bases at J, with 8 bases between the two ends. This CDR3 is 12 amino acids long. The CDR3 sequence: CASSYSGKELFF. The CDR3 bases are TGTGCCAGCAGTTACTCCGGGAAGGAACTGTTTTTT.

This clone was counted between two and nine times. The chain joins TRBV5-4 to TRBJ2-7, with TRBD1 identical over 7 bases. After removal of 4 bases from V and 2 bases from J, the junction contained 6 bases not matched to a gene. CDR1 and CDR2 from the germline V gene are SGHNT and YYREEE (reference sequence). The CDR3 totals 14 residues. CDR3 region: CASSLGQEPYEQYF. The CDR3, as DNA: TGTGCCAGCAGCCTTGGACAGGAGCCCTACGAGCAGTACTTC.

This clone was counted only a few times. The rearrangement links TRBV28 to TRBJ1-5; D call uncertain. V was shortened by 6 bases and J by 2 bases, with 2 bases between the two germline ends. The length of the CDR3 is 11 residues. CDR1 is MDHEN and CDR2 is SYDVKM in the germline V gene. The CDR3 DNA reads TGTGCCAGCAGGGGCAATCAGCCCCAGCATTTT. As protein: CASRGNQPQHF.

The CDR3, as DNA: TGCGCCAGCAGCCAACCTTCCGGGGGGTATGGCTACACCTTC. Protein: CASSQPSGGYGYTF. The chain links TRBV4-1 to TRBJ1-2; TRBD1 might be the D (5 bases). Trimming took 2 bases from V and 5 from J, leaving 12 bases between them. The CDR3 covers 14 residues. Germline V gene lookup returns CDR1 MGHRA and CDR2 YSYEKL.

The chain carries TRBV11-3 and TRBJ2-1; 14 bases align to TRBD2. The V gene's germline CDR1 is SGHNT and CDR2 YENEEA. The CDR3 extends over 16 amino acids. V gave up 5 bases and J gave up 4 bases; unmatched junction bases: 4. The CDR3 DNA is TGTGCCAGCAGCCCGGGACTAGCGGGAGCATACAATGAGCAGTTCTTC. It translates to CASSPGLAGAYNEQFF.

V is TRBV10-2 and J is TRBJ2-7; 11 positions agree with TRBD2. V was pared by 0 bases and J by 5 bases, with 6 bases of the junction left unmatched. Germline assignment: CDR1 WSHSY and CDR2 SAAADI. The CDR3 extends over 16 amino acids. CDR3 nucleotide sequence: TGCGCCAGCAGTGAGTCAGCAACTAGCGGGAGACACGAGCAGTACTTC. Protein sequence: CASSESATSGRHEQYF.

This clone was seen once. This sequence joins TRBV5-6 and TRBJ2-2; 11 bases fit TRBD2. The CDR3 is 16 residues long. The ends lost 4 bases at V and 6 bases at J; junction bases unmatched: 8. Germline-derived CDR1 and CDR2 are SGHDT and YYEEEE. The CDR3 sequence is CASSGGLAVRAGELFF. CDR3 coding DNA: TGTGCCAGCAGCGGGGGACTAGCGGTTAGGGCCGGGGAGCTGTTTTTT.

The CDR3 region is CASSLTGQGRINEQFF. The CDR3 DNA follows: TGCGCCAGCAGCTTGACCGGACAGGGCCGAATCAATGAGCAGTTCTTC. The chain employs TRBV5-1 and TRBJ2-1, with 8 positions matching TRBD1. Trimming cost V 1 base and J 6 bases; bases outside gene matches: 9. CDR3 length: 16 residues. The germline gives CDR1 SGHRS, CDR2 YFSETQ.

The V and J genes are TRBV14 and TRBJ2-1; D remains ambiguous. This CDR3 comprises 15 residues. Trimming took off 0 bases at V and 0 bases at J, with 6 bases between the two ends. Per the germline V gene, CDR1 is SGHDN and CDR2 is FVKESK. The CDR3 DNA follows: TGTGCCAGCAGCCAAGAAAAAAGCTCCTACAATGAGCAGTTCTTC. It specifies CASSQEKSSYNEQFF.

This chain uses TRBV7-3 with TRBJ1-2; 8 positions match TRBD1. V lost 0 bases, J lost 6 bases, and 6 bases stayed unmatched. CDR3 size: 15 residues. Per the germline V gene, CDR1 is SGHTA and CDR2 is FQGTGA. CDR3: CASSLTGGQGDGYTF. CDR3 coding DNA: TGTGCCAGCAGCTTAACGGGAGGACAGGGCGATGGCTACACCTTC.

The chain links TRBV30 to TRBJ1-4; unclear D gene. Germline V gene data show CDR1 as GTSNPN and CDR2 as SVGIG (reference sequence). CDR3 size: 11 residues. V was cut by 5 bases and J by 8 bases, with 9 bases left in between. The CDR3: CAWESWEKLFF. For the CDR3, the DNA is TGTGCCTGGGAATCGTGGGAAAAACTGTTTTTT. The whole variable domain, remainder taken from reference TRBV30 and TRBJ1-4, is SQTIHQWPATLVQPVGSPLSLECTVEGTSNPNLYWYRQAAGRGLQLLFYSVGIGQISSEVPQNLSASRPQDRQFILSSKKLLLSDSGFYLCAWESWEKLFFGSGTQLSVL.